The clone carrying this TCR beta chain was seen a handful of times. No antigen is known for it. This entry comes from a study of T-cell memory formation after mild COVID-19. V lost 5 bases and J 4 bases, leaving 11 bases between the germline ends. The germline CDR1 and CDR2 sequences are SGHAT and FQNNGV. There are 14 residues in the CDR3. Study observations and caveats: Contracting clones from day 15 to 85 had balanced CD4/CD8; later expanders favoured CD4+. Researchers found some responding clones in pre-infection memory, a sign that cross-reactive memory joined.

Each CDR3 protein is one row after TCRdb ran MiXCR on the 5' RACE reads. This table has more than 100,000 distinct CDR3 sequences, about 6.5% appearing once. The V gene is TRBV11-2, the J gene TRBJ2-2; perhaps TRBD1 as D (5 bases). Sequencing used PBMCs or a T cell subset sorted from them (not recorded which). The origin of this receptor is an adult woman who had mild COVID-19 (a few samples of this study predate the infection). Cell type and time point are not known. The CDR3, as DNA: TGTGCCAGCAGCGCGGACAAGGGCACCGGGGAGCTGTTTTTT. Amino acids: CASSADKGTGELFF.